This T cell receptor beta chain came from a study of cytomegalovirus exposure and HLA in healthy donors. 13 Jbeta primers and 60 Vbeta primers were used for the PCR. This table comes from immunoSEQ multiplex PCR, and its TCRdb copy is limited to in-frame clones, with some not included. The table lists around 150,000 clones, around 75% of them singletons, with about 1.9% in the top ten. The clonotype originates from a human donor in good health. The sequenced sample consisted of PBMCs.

The CDR3 DNA is TGCGCCAGCAGCCGAATGACAGGGAGCACAGATACGCAGTATTTT. Amino acids: CASSRMTGSTDTQYF. The rearrangement joins TRBV4-1 to TRBJ2-3; 7 bases align to TRBD1. The germline V gene encodes CDR1 MGHRA and CDR2 YSYEKL. With 4 bases clipped from V and 0 bases from J, the junction kept 4 bases outside the gene matches. The CDR3 contains 15 residues.